Reported below is one T cell receptor beta chain. J gave up 5 bases and V 6 bases, and 7 bases lay outside the gene matches. Germline loops: CDR1 ENHRY, CDR2 SYGVKD. This CDR3 is 15 amino acids long. TCRdb re-derived calls from the RT-PCR reads in MiXCR, one entry per CDR3 protein. The sample has tens of thousands of distinct CDR3 sequences, more than 20% seen once. The data stem from a study of patients and donors after allogeneic stem cell transplantation. The genes are TRBV10-3 and TRBJ2-2; TRBD1 matches at 9 bases. The sequenced sample was blood, either unsorted or a sorted T cell fraction (not recorded which). The receptor's source is a human donor who was either an allogeneic HSCT recipient or a stem cell or donor lymphocyte infusion donor (not recorded which). It is not recorded whose cells these are; they may come from a transplant donor. CDR3 sequence reads: CAISEGQGKTGELFF. Here the CDR3 DNA reads TGTGCCATCAGCGAGGGACAGGGCAAAACCGGGGAGCTGTTTTTT.